These T cell receptor beta chains were read from a single sample in a study of blood T cell repertoires in COVID-19. Here immunoSEQ multiplex PCR was the method, and the copy in TCRdb shows in-frame clones only, minus some. The sample holds 200,000 to 250,000 clones; about 85% are singletons and the top ten take under 4%. Sequenced input: peripheral blood. The receptors were gathered from a man aged 18 to 30 with active or convalescent COVID-19. The CDR3 runs from the conserved cysteine through the conserved F or W. The D gene is left open where the match is weak. Clone size appears in some rows only: once, few, many, or a class for an expanded clone.

V gene	CDR3 length	J gene	clone size	D gene	CDR3 DNA	CDR3 protein
TRBV20-1	11	TRBJ1-6	once	TRBD1	TGCAGTGTTCCAGAACAGGGGACCCTCCACTTT	CSVPEQGTLHF
TRBV27	13	TRBJ1-1	NA	NA	TGTGCCAGCAGTTTTGAGTCGAGAACTGAAGCTTTCTTT	CASSFESRTEAFF
TRBV2	14	TRBJ1-5	NA	TRBD1	TGTGCCAGCAGTGAAGGGGACAGTTATCAGCCCCAGCATTTT	CASSEGDSYQPQHF
TRBV6-5	14	TRBJ2-1	NA	NA	TGTGCCAGCAGTTATTCGGGTCTCACGAATGAGCAGTTCTTC	CASSYSGLTNEQFF
TRBV7-3	13	TRBJ2-7	NA	NA	TGTGCCAGCAGCTTAGATGGACTCTACGAGCAGTACTTC	CASSLDGLYEQYF
TRBV19	13	TRBJ1-1	once	NA	TGTGCCAGTAGTATCGCCGATGAGACTGAAGCTTTCTTT	CASSIADETEAFF
TRBV7-2	17	TRBJ2-3	NA	TRBD2	TGTGCCAGCACCCCTTATTATAGCGGGGATTCCACAGATACGCAGTATTTT	CASTPYYSGDSTDTQYF
TRBV4-2	14	TRBJ1-1	NA	NA	TGTGCCAGCAGCCAAGATCAGGGGAGCACTGAAGCTTTCTTT	CASSQDQGSTEAFF
TRBV9	18	TRBJ2-2	NA	TRBD2	TGTGCCAGCAGCGAGCCCAAGGAGCGGGAAGGCGACACCGGGGAGCTGTTTTTT	CASSEPKEREGDTGELFF
TRBV28	14	TRBJ2-1	NA	TRBD2	TGTGCCAGCTGGGGGGGAGCCTCCTACAATGAGCAGTTCTTC	CASWGGASYNEQFF
TRBV7-9	14	TRBJ1-1	NA	TRBD1	TGTGCCAGCAGCAGACAGGGTGTGGTCACTGAAGCTTTCTTT	CASSRQGVVTEAFF
TRBV6-2/TRBV6-3	12	TRBJ2-3	NA	NA	TGTGCCAGCAGCTCCTACCCCGATACGCAGTATTTT	CASSSYPDTQYF
TRBV3-1/TRBV3-2	13	TRBJ1-6	NA	NA	TGTGCCAGCAGCTACCTACAGGATTCACCCCTCCACTTT	CASSYLQDSPLHF
TRBV19	15	TRBJ2-7	NA	TRBD2	TGTGCCAGTAGCCCAAGACTAGCGGCCGCCTACGAGCAGTACTTC	CASSPRLAAAYEQYF
TRBV28	16	TRBJ2-3	NA	TRBD1	TGTGCCAGCAGTTTAACGGGGACAGGGGTCGCAGATACGCAGTATTTT	CASSLTGTGVADTQYF
TRBV6-1	14	TRBJ1-2	NA	TRBD1	TGTGCCAGCAGTGAAGCAGGGGGCGCCTATGGCTACACCTTC	CASSEAGGAYGYTF
TRBV18	15	TRBJ1-3	NA	NA	TGTGCCAGCTCACCGGGGGGGCGCTCTGGAAACACCATATATTTT	CASSPGGRSGNTIYF
TRBV2	15	TRBJ1-4	NA	NA	TGTGCCAGCAGTGAGGGGCCTCTGAATCACGAAAAACTGTTTTTT	CASSEGPLNHEKLFF
TRBV9	17	TRBJ2-3	NA	TRBD2	TGTGCCAGCAGCGTAGCTCCTAGCGGGAGGTTTACAGATACGCAGTATTTT	CASSVAPSGRFTDTQYF
TRBV3-1/TRBV3-2	14	TRBJ1-2	NA	NA	TGTGCCAGCAGCCAAGAAAACAGGCCCTATGGCTACACCTTC	CASSQENRPYGYTF
TRBV18	15	TRBJ2-5	NA	TRBD2	TGTGCCAGCTCACCAAGGACTAGCGGGGAAGAGACCCAGTACTTC	CASSPRTSGEETQYF
TRBV3-1/TRBV3-2	14	TRBJ1-3	NA	NA	TGTGCCAGCAGCCAAGTAGGCGGAGGAAACACCATATATTTT	CASSQVGGGNTIYF
TRBV28	15	TRBJ2-5	NA	TRBD2	TGTGCCAGCAGTATCCTAGCGGGAGGCGGAGAGACCCAGTACTTC	CASSILAGGGETQYF
TRBV5-1	15	TRBJ1-1	NA	TRBD1	TGCGCCAGCAGCTTGGGGGACAGGGGGCTCACTGAAGCTTTCTTT	CASSLGDRGLTEAFF
TRBV5-1	16	TRBJ2-5	NA	TRBD2	TGCGCCAGCAGCGGATCCACTAGCGGGGACCAAGAGACCCAGTACTTC	CASSGSTSGDQETQYF
TRBV6-5	16	TRBJ2-7	once	TRBD1	TGTGCCAGCAGTTTAGGACAGGGGATCGGTTCCTACGAGCAGTACTTC	CASSLGQGIGSYEQYF
TRBV2	13	TRBJ2-5	few	NA	TGTGCCAGCAGTGTCAGGATTGGAGAGACCCAGTACTTC	CASSVRIGETQYF
TRBV6-2/TRBV6-3	14	TRBJ2-7	NA	TRBD1	TGTGCCAGCAGCGGCCGGGGACAGAGCTACGAGCAGTACTTC	CASSGRGQSYEQYF
TRBV18	15	TRBJ2-6	NA	NA	TGTGCCAGCTCACCAGGGGGCGGTGGGGCCAACGTCCTGACTTTC	CASSPGGGGANVLTF
TRBV19	14	TRBJ1-1	NA	NA	TGTGCCAGTAGTATAAGGCAGGAGAACACTGAAGCTTTCTTT	CASSIRQENTEAFF
TRBV6-2/TRBV6-3	15	TRBJ2-3	once	TRBD2	TGTGCCAGCAGCTATACTGGACTAGCGGAAGATACGCAGTATTTT	CASSYTGLAEDTQYF
TRBV13	15	TRBJ2-7	NA	TRBD1	TGTGCCAGCAGCCCGACCGGGACAGGGATCTACGAGCAGTACTTC	CASSPTGTGIYEQYF
TRBV28	16	TRBJ1-3	NA	TRBD1	TGTGCCAGCAGTTACACAGGGGGCTCTTATGGAAACACCATATATTTT	CASSYTGGSYGNTIYF
TRBV9	16	TRBJ2-5	NA	TRBD2	TGTGCCAGCAGCGGCGATAGCGGGGGAAGCCAAGAGACCCAGTACTTC	CASSGDSGGSQETQYF
TRBV5-6	14	TRBJ2-7	NA	NA	TGTGCCAGCAGCTTGACGGACAGAGGCTACGAGCAGTACTTC	CASSLTDRGYEQYF
TRBV3-1/TRBV3-2	19	TRBJ2-5	NA	TRBD2	TGTGCCAGCAGCCAAGAAAGGACTAGCGGGGGGGCAAGGGTTGAGACCCAGTACTTC	CASSQERTSGGARVETQYF
TRBV10-3	13	TRBJ2-7	NA	TRBD1	TGTGCCGTAAATCAGGGGGTCCCCTACGAGCAGTACTTC	CAVNQGVPYEQYF
TRBV9	16	TRBJ2-2	NA	NA	TGTGCCAGCAGCGTAGGTTGGACAGCGAACACCGGGGAGCTGTTTTTT	CASSVGWTANTGELFF
TRBV6-4	13	TRBJ2-1	NA	NA	TGTGCCAGCAGTGGGTTGCGGGGTGGTGAGCAGTTCTTC	CASSGLRGGEQFF
TRBV19	13	TRBJ1-6	once	NA	TGTGCCAGTAGTGTAGAGGAGATCTCACCCCTCCACTTT	CASSVEEISPLHF
TRBV12-5	17	TRBJ2-3	NA	TRBD2	TGTGCTAGTGGTTTGGTAATGAGCGGGAGGGACACAGATACGCAGTATTTT	CASGLVMSGRDTDTQYF
TRBV7-2	15	TRBJ2-7	once	TRBD1	TGTGCCAGCAGCTTCACCGGGACAGGGGGTTGGGAGCAGTACTTC	CASSFTGTGGWEQYF
TRBV7-9	14	TRBJ1-4	NA	NA	TGTGCCAGCACCCCAGGGCCAACTAATGAAAAACTGTTTTTT	CASTPGPTNEKLFF
TRBV9	11	TRBJ2-5	NA	NA	TGTGCCAGCAGCGCTGGCGAGACCCAGTACTTC	CASSAGETQYF
TRBV18	16	TRBJ1-3	NA	TRBD1	TGTGCCAGCTCCCTGGGACAGCCCTCGGCAGGAAACACCATATATTTT	CASSLGQPSAGNTIYF
TRBV27	15	TRBJ1-2	NA	NA	TGTGCCAGCAGTCCCTGGGTAGGGGGAAGTGATGGCTACACCTTC	CASSPWVGGSDGYTF
TRBV11-3	15	TRBJ2-5	NA	TRBD2	TGTGCCAGCAGCTTACGGGCTAGCGGTCAAGAGACCCAGTACTTC	CASSLRASGQETQYF
TRBV7-2	14	TRBJ2-7	NA	NA	TGTGCCAGCAGCTTTCCCAGGGGTACCTACGAGCAGTACTTC	CASSFPRGTYEQYF
TRBV30	16	TRBJ1-2	NA	NA	TGTGCCTGGAGTCCGCTAGGGGGGGTTCTTAACTATGGCTACACCTTC	CAWSPLGGVLNYGYTF
TRBV9	15	TRBJ2-2	NA	TRBD2	TGTGCCAGCAGCGTAGTGGCGGGAGGGGCCGGGGAGCTGTTTTTT	CASSVVAGGAGELFF
TRBV27	16	TRBJ2-7	few	TRBD1	TGTGCCAGCAGGTCGACGAAGACAGGGGTTACCTACGAGCAGTACTTC	CASRSTKTGVTYEQYF
TRBV15	17	TRBJ1-5	NA	TRBD1	TGTGCCACCAGCAACCGGGACAGGGGGATCGGCAATCAGCCCCAGCATTTT	CATSNRDRGIGNQPQHF
TRBV25-1	15	TRBJ1-5	NA	NA	TGTGCCAGCAGTGGGGGCAGGGGCTTAAGTCAGCCCCAGCATTTT	CASSGGRGLSQPQHF
TRBV9	15	TRBJ1-2	NA	NA	TGTGCCAGCAGCCCGCCGGGACTGCATAACTATGGCTACACCTTC	CASSPPGLHNYGYTF
TRBV19	15	TRBJ1-5	NA	NA	TGTGCCAGTAGTACTAGGGGGATCGGCAATCAGCCCCAGCATTTT	CASSTRGIGNQPQHF